The 9 T cell receptor beta chains given below trace back to one sample, sequenced in a study of blood T cells in healthy people across ages. The second PCR ran about 6 to 12 cycles with a sample-barcoded 5' primer and J-beta primers. TCRdb redid the calling of the 5' RACE reads with MiXCR, one entry per CDR3 protein. The repertoire holds 1,800,000 or so distinct CDR3 sequences, with about 39% as singletons. Sequencing was done on a sample of blood. These receptor sequences come from a human donor in good health.

This clonotype has just a few counts. The chain uses TRBV29-1 and TRBJ2-3; D is uncertain. V lost 4 bases to trimming and J lost 4 bases, with 12 bases between them. Germline values: CDR1 SQVTM, CDR2 ANQGSEA. The CDR3 consists of 13 residues. CDR3 in amino acids: CSVVSRFADTQYF. In DNA form, the CDR3 reads TGCAGCGTTGTTAGCAGGTTCGCAGATACGCAGTATTTT.

This rearrangement joins TRBV9 to TRBJ1-6; possible D gene TRBD1, 5 bases. The CDR3 runs 15 residues. The V end was cut by 3 bases, the J end by 10 bases, with 17 bases between. In germline, CDR1 is SGDLS, CDR2 YYNGEE. The CDR3 region is CASSEGTGEGSPLHF. For the CDR3, the DNA is TGTGCCAGCAGCGAGGGGACGGGAGAGGGATCACCCCTCCACTTT.

The rearrangement joins TRBV3-1 to TRBJ1-3, with 10 bases matching TRBD1. There are 16 residues in the CDR3. V lost 11 bases, J lost 6 bases, and 16 bases stayed unmatched. Looked up from germline, CDR1 is LGHDT and CDR2 is YNNKEL (reference sequence). The CDR3 DNA reads TGTGCCGGCGCCCGGGACAGGGGACGATGGGAAAACACCATATATTTT. Amino acids: CAGARDRGRWENTIYF.

A few counts support this clonotype. V usage is TRBV28 and J usage is TRBJ1-2, with 8 bases matching TRBD1. Losses at the gene ends were 4 bases for V and 0 bases for J; bases not matched to a gene: 4. Germline CDR1 MDHEN, CDR2 SYDVKM. This CDR3 region has 15 residues. The CDR3 here is CASSYGQGANYGYTF. The CDR3 region has the DNA TGTGCCAGCAGTTACGGACAGGGAGCTAACTATGGCTACACCTTC.

The chain links TRBV10-3 to TRBJ2-1, with 11 bases that match TRBD2. The trim removed 2 bases at V and 4 bases at J, leaving 4 bases unmatched. The CDR3 is 16 amino acids. Germline-derived CDR1 and CDR2 are ENHRY and SYGVKD. The CDR3 reads CAISEPGLADYNEQFF. As DNA, the CDR3 is TGTGCCATCAGTGAGCCGGGACTAGCGGATTACAATGAGCAGTTCTTC.

This clonotype showed up just a few times. At one boundary the junction diverges from the germline segment, which might be a read error. CDR3 in amino acids: CACSYGDSPYEQYF. Written as DNA, the CDR3 is TGTGCCTGCAGTTACGGGGACAGCCCCTACGAGCAGTACTTC. This chain connects TRBV6-2 or TRBV6-3 to TRBJ2-7, with 7 bases matching TRBD1. The germline CDR1 and CDR2 sequences are MNHEY and SVGEGT. There are 14 residues in the CDR3.

This clonotype was seen more than once but under ten times. This rearrangement joins TRBV20-1 to TRBJ1-5, with D hard to call. V was clipped by 2 bases and J by 6 bases, with 11 bases between them. CDR1 and CDR2 from the germline V gene are DFQATT and SNEGSKA (reference sequence). The CDR3 totals 13 residues. The DNA of the CDR3 is TGCAGTGCTAGATGGGGTTGGGGTCAGCCCCAGCATTTT. This gives the protein CSARWGWGQPQHF.

This clonotype has a handful of counts. The rearrangement joins TRBV5-5 to TRBJ2-3; TRBD1 aligns across 7 bases. The germline V gene encodes CDR1 SGHKS and CDR2 YYEKEE (reference sequence). The CDR3 consists of 16 residues. Trimming took 7 bases from V and 2 from J; bases not matched to a gene: 13. DNA of the CDR3: TGTGCCAGCTCAATCCAGACAGGGTTCACCACAGATACGCAGTATTTT. Encoded protein: CASSIQTGFTTDTQYF.

This rearrangement joins TRBV15 to TRBJ1-2; a weak D match, TRBD1 (5 bases). CDR3 size: 13 residues. Germline loops: CDR1 LNHNV, CDR2 YYDKDF (reference sequence). V lost 4 bases and J lost 5, with 11 bases in between. The CDR3 is CATSTGLRYGYTF. CDR3 DNA sequence: TGTGCCACCAGCACGGGACTGCGATATGGCTACACCTTC.